This T cell receptor beta chain is drawn from a study of beta chain features in type 1 diabetes. The whole isolated RNA underwent reverse transcription, so sequencing captured expressed TCRB transcripts. Libraries were prepared by immunoSEQ multiplex PCR; TCRdb keeps only in-frame clonotypes and omits some of them. The table includes hundreds of thousands of clones, 14% detected once. This CDR3 spans 15 amino acids. The V gene lost 1 base and the J gene lost 1 base, with 10 bases spanning the gap. Germline V gives CDR1 SGHDT, CDR2 YYEEEE. The chain carries TRBV5-6 and TRBJ2-3; D gene unclear. The sequence came from a man aged 25 to 45 in good health. The sequencing input was naive CD4+ T cells from blood. The CDR3 region is CASSLKAGGTDTQYF. CDR3 DNA: TGTGCCAGCAGCTTGAAGGCAGGCGGCACAGATACGCAGTATTTT.